This record looks at one T cell receptor (beta chain) sequence and its context. Its cognate antigen is unknown. Germline values: CDR1 KGHSH, CDR2 LQKENI. The CDR3 length is 15 residues. The sample comes from a study of post-analysis software for immune sequencing data. Study context: Progressive-relapsing, secondary progressive and relapsing-remitting multiple sclerosis were among the disease courses included.

Incorporated into the TCR beta cDNA libraries were unique molecular identifiers, which served to reduce PCR and sequencing biases. Input amounts of roughly 0.85 to 10 million T cells were used. These gave around 500,000 cDNA molecules, so each molecule approximated one T cell. MiXCR, run by TCRdb on the PCR reads, gives a single entry per CDR3 protein. The sample includes around 770,000 distinct CDR3 sequences, just over 45% of them seen just once. Notes on the study in general: Controls had lower frequencies than patients of four or five TRBV segments, which included TRBV5-6, TRBV5-1 and TRBV20-1. Under the F measure, samples that were prepared in one batch clustered strongly together.

The chain recombines TRBV18 with TRBJ2-7; D might be TRBD2 (5 bases). The assigned J gene may be wrong: the sequence end matches TRBJ2-5 better. The sequencing input was blood. This sequence originates from a girl aged 10-17 years with multiple sclerosis. DNA of the CDR3: TGTGCCAGCTCACCAAAAGACCTTTTCGCGGGGACCCAGTACTTC. It specifies CASSPKDLFAGTQYF.